The source of this TCR beta chain is a study of T-cell reconstitution after alpha-beta-depleted transplantation in children. The study's findings and limits: It was reported that alpha-beta T cells came from several hundred expanded graft clones (about two months after transplant). The study traced high day-60 TCRbeta diversity in some patients to surviving recipient T cells and thymic progenitors.

The CDR3 sequence is 16 residues long. Germline V gene sequence: CDR1 SQVTM, CDR2 ANQGSEA. V gave up 1 base and J gave up 6 bases; unmatched junction bases: 14. For this clonotype: Its matching antigen is unknown.

The library targeted TCRbeta and was prepared with unique molecular identifiers. TCRdb fed the PCR reads into MiXCR, producing one record per CDR3 protein. Of about 240,000 distinct CDR3 sequences in the sample, about 26% were seen once. The chain has TRBV29-1 and TRBJ2-7; 8 bases map to TRBD1. The sequencing used PBMCs, collected before TCRalphabeta/CD19-depleted stem cell transplant. The sequence came from a girl aged 2-10 years with Fanconi anemia, due to receive a stem cell transplant. CDR3 coding DNA: TGCAGCGTTGAAGCCTCATTCACGACAGGGGCGGGCGAGCAGTACTTC. Its translation: CSVEASFTTGAGEQYF.